The clone carrying this TCR beta chain was counted between two and nine times. The antigen remains unidentified. This sample is drawn from a study of response to subunit inactivated influenza vaccine. The study's findings and limits: The authors suggested that every seasonal influenza vaccination recruits few new T cells.

The CDR3 sequence is 16 residues long. V was shortened by 0 bases and J by 2 bases, with 11 bases between the two germline ends. Germline V lookup: CDR1 SGHTA, CDR2 FQGTGA. From the RT-PCR reads, TCRdb called clonotypes with MiXCR, one entry per CDR3 protein. The sample lists under 950,000 distinct CDR3 sequences, approximately 21% seen once, with more than 8.5% in the top ten. The receptor was derived from a man between 50 and 59 years old who received an inactivated influenza vaccine. The chain employs TRBV7-3 and TRBJ2-1; the D call may be TRBD1 or TRBD2 (5 bases each). The sample consisted of PBMCs from blood, taken about 5 days after vaccination. The CDR3 reads CASSLTGDATYNEQFF. CDR3 nucleotides: TGTGCCAGCAGCTTAACGGGGGATGCTACCTACAATGAGCAGTTCTTC.